This passage covers 30 T cell receptor beta chains from one sample sequenced in a study of CD8 T cells in Susac syndrome. Random hexamers were used to reverse transcribe roughly 0.45 to 1 ug of RNA. TCRdb re-analysed the immunoSEQ multiplex PCR reads in MiXCR, keeping a single row per CDR3 protein. The data contain approximately 120,000 distinct CDR3 sequences, roughly 93% of them singletons. Sequencing was carried out using CD8+ T cells from PBMCs. These receptors all come from a human donor with multiple sclerosis.

V gene TRBV10-3 combines with J gene TRBJ2-7; D gene unclear. This CDR3 spans 14 amino acids. CDR1 is ENHRY and CDR2 is SYGVKD in the germline V gene. The ends were cut back, 0 bases at V and 2 bases at J, with 8 bases in the middle. The CDR3 sequence: CAISESNRAYEQYF. The CDR3 nucleotides are TGTGCCATCAGTGAGTCAAACAGAGCCTACGAGCAGTACTTC.

This chain uses TRBV20-1 with TRBJ1-2; D possibly corresponds to TRBD1 (5 bases). Germline V gene lookup returns CDR1 DFQATT and CDR2 SNEGSKA (reference sequence). V lost 0 bases to trimming and J lost 6 bases, with 11 bases between them. The CDR3 sequence is 13 residues long. The CDR3 DNA sequence: TGCAGTGCTAGAGAACGGGGCTATGATGGCTACACCTTC. This codes for CSARERGYDGYTF.

This clonotype has only one observation. This chain uses TRBV7-8 with TRBJ2-5; 8 bases are a match to TRBD2. The CDR3 covers 16 residues. The junction had 5 bases not matched to a gene; V was cut back by 1 base and J by 1 base. Germline CDR1 is SGHVS and CDR2 is FQNEAQ. CDR3 DNA: TGTGCCAGCAGCTTAGGTCGGACTAGCATCCAAGAGACCCAGTACTTC. Protein: CASSLGRTSIQETQYF. The full variable domain, in which reference TRBV7-8 and TRBJ2-5 provide the parts outside the CDR3, is GAGVSQSPRYKVAKRGQDVALRCDPISGHVSLFWYQQALGQGPEFLTYFQNEAQLDKSGLPSDRFFAERPEGSVSTLKIQRTQQEDSAVYLCASSLGRTSIQETQYFGPGTRLLVL.

This clonotype was found a few times. J is TRBJ2-7 and V is TRBV25-1, with a possible D match to TRBD1 (5 bases). The CDR3 runs 15 residues. With 1 base removed from V and 2 bases from J, the gap between germline ends came to 12 bases. Germline CDR1 and CDR2: MGHDK and SYGVNS. CDR3 nucleotides: TGTGCCAGCAGTGAATGGAAGGGGCCCCCCTACGAGCAGTACTTC. Translating it yields CASSEWKGPPYEQYF.

V usage is TRBV4-1 and J usage is TRBJ2-7; no reliable D call. The CDR3 is made up of 12 amino acids. Germline V gene data show CDR1 as MGHRA and CDR2 as YSYEKL. The V gene lost 1 base and the J gene lost 6 bases, with 7 bases spanning the gap. The CDR3 sequence is CASSQGGGEQYF. The CDR3, as DNA: TGCGCCAGCAGCCAAGGCGGTGGCGAGCAGTACTTC.

The rearrangement uses TRBV28 and TRBJ2-5; D is ambiguous. CDR1 is MDHEN, CDR2 SYDVKM, per germline. The length of the CDR3 is 14 residues. Trimming took off 3 bases at V and 2 bases at J, with 10 bases between the two ends. The CDR3 protein is CASSFVILQETQYF. CDR3 in DNA: TGTGCCAGCAGTTTCGTCATTCTACAAGAGACCCAGTACTTC.

The V and J genes are TRBV7-2 and TRBJ2-2; 9 bases line up with TRBD2. Losses at the gene ends were 2 bases for V and 7 bases for J; bases not matched to a gene: 17. This CDR3 has 19 residues. Germline V gives CDR1 SGHTA, CDR2 FQGNSA. The CDR3 DNA sequence: TGTGCCAGCAGCTTAAAAATATATAGCGGGAGTACCACTTACGGGGAGCTGTTTTTT. Its translation: CASSLKIYSGSTTYGELFF. The full variable domain, rest sourced from reference TRBV7-2 and TRBJ2-2, is GAGVSQSPSNKVTEKGKDVELRCDPISGHTALYWYRQSLGQGLEFLIYFQGNSAPDKSGLPSDRFSAERTGGSVSTLTIQRTQQEDSAVYLCASSLKIYSGSTTYGELFFGEGSRLTVL.

The chain is built from TRBV12-5 and TRBJ1-2; D gene unclear. This CDR3 has 13 amino acids. Germline loops: CDR1 LGHNT, CDR2 FRNRAP. Trimming took off 2 bases at V and 3 bases at J, with 7 bases between the two ends. Written as DNA, the CDR3 is TGTGCTAGTGGTTTGAGGACCGACTATGGCTACACCTTC. Translation: CASGLRTDYGYTF.

The rearrangement uses TRBV13 and TRBJ1-4; the D is unclear. The CDR3 consists of 16 residues. Per the germline V gene, CDR1 is PRHDT and CDR2 is FYEKMQ (reference sequence). V was trimmed by 3 bases and J by 8 bases, leaving 19 bases between them. CDR3 residues: CASSFYRALGGEKLFF. CDR3 DNA: TGTGCCAGCAGCTTTTACCGAGCCCTCGGAGGAGAAAAACTGTTTTTT.

The V call is TRBV27, the J call TRBJ2-3; D perhaps matches TRBD2 (5 bases). Looked up from germline, CDR1 is MNHEY and CDR2 is SMNVEV (reference sequence). The CDR3 consists of 15 residues. The germline V and J ends were trimmed by 6 bases and 0 bases, with 13 bases remaining between them. The CDR3 loop is CASRTGLASTDTQYF. In nucleotides, the CDR3 is TGTGCCAGCAGGACCGGGCTAGCCAGCACAGATACGCAGTATTTT.

CDR3 sequence (DNA): TGCGCCAGCAGCCAGTTCAGGGTCAAGGACGAGCAGTACTTC. The encoded protein is CASSQFRVKDEQYF. The V call is TRBV4-1, the J call TRBJ2-7; the D gene is possibly TRBD1 (5 bases). Trimming left V 3 bases short and J 5 bases short, with 14 bases between. CDR1 and CDR2 (germline): MGHRA, YSYEKL. The CDR3 consists of 14 residues.

The chain carries TRBV4-1 and TRBJ1-1; 7 bases are shared with TRBD1. Looked up from germline, CDR1 is MGHRA and CDR2 is YSYEKL. V dropped 3 bases and J dropped 2; count of bases not matched to a gene: 3. The CDR3 covers 14 residues. The CDR3 region is CASSQRQGNTEAFF. The CDR3 DNA reads TGCGCCAGCAGCCAGAGACAGGGTAACACTGAAGCTTTCTTT.

This clonotype was seen a single time. This chain connects TRBV29-1 to TRBJ2-5; tentatively, D is TRBD2 (7 bases). Germline V gene data show CDR1 as SQVTM and CDR2 as ANQGSEA. The CDR3 consists of 12 residues. V was pared by 6 bases and J by 9 bases, with 17 bases between. The CDR3 region is CSVEGGSGAQYF. In nucleotides, the CDR3 is TGCAGCGTCGAGGGGGGGAGCGGGGCCCAGTACTTC.

The chain carries TRBV4-1 and TRBJ1-5, with unresolved D. V lost 1 base and J lost 2, with 9 bases in between. The CDR3 consists of 15 residues. The germline CDR1 and CDR2 sequences are MGHRA and YSYEKL. The CDR3: CASSQVEEGNQPQHF. The CDR3 DNA reads TGCGCCAGCAGCCAAGTCGAAGAGGGCAATCAGCCCCAGCATTTT.

The chain is built from TRBV6-5 and TRBJ1-1; D remains ambiguous. CDR1 is MNHEY, CDR2 SVGAGI, per germline. V was clipped by 3 bases and J by 1 base, with 9 bases between them. The CDR3 loop spans 14 amino acids. The CDR3 DNA sequence: TGTGCCAGCAGTTATTACGACGGGAACACTGAAGCTTTCTTT. It encodes CASSYYDGNTEAFF.

The V and J genes are TRBV29-1 and TRBJ2-3, with 10 bases lining up with TRBD2. Germline lookup yields CDR1 SQVTM and CDR2 ANQGSEA. There are 17 residues in the CDR3. V gave up 1 base and J gave up 4 bases; unmatched junction bases: 11. CDR3 region: CSVEGALAGDIPDTQYF. The DNA for the CDR3 is TGCAGCGTTGAAGGGGCTCTAGCGGGGGATATACCAGATACGCAGTATTTT.

The V gene is TRBV6-1, the J gene TRBJ1-3, with D possibly TRBD1 on 5 matching bases. CDR3 length: 15 residues. Germline V gene data show CDR1 as MNHNS and CDR2 as SASEGT. V shed 8 bases and J shed 1 base, with 15 bases lying between them. CDR3: CASAPGPGSGNTIYF. The CDR3 nucleotides are TGTGCCAGCGCACCGGGGCCCGGGTCTGGAAACACCATATATTTT.

In this sample, this clonotype turned up once. This chain uses TRBV29-1 with TRBJ1-1; possible D gene TRBD1, 5 bases. This CDR3 is built from 13 residues. V was pared by 7 bases and J by 3 bases, with 15 bases between. Germline loops: CDR1 SQVTM, CDR2 ANQGSEA. This chain's CDR3 is CSGTGPGDTEAFF. CDR3 nucleotide sequence: TGCAGCGGAACAGGACCCGGGGACACTGAAGCTTTCTTT.

The CDR3 loop is CAISEETDTQYF. DNA for the CDR3: TGTGCCATCAGTGAGGAAACAGATACGCAGTATTTT. This chain uses TRBV10-3 with TRBJ2-3; no clear D. The CDR3 is made up of 12 amino acids. Trimming removed 2 bases at V and 3 bases at J, with 3 bases between. CDR1 and CDR2 from the germline V gene are ENHRY and SYGVKD.

This sequence joins TRBV27 and TRBJ2-3, with TRBD1 matching over 8 bases. The CDR3 has 12 amino acids. The V and J ends lost 7 bases and 9 bases, in that order; junction bases with no gene match: 6. Germline V gives CDR1 MNHEY, CDR2 SMNVEV (reference sequence). The CDR3 sequence: CASTGQGKTQYF. Written as DNA, the CDR3 is TGTGCCAGCACCGGACAGGGTAAGACGCAGTATTTT.

The chain recombines TRBV4-1 with TRBJ2-3; D is unresolved. V was pared by 0 bases and J by 6 bases, with 7 bases between. Germline CDR1 and CDR2: MGHRA and YSYEKL. The CDR3 covers 13 residues. The CDR3 loop is CASSQDSSDTQYF. The CDR3 nucleotides are TGCGCCAGCAGCCAAGATTCCAGTGATACGCAGTATTTT.

This chain connects TRBV3-1 to TRBJ1-2; D is uncertain. The V gene lost 2 bases and the J gene lost 6 bases, with 22 bases spanning the gap. The CDR3 runs 17 residues. Per the germline V gene, CDR1 is LGHDT and CDR2 is YNNKEL (reference sequence). Here the CDR3 reads CASSQSRATDFLHGYTF. Written as DNA, the CDR3 is TGTGCCAGCAGCCAATCAAGGGCGACGGATTTTCTCCATGGCTACACCTTC. Supplemented by reference TRBV3-1 and TRBJ1-2, the full variable domain reads DTAVSQTPKYLVTQMGNDKSIKCEQNLGHDTMYWYKQDSKKFLKIMFSYNNKELIINETVPNRFSPKSPDKAHLNLHINSLELGDSAVYFCASSQSRATDFLHGYTFGSGTRLTVV.

Here the CDR3 DNA reads TGTGCCAGCGTGGGACTAGCGGGAGGACTTACTGGGGCCAACGTCCTGACTTTC. Translating gives CASVGLAGGLTGANVLTF. The chain couples TRBV2 to TRBJ2-6; TRBD2 matches 15 bases. The germline V gene encodes CDR1 SNHLY and CDR2 FYNNEI. CDR3 length equals 18 residues. V dropped 8 bases and J dropped 2; count of bases not matched to a gene: 7.

The chain is built from TRBV20-1 and TRBJ2-1; 8 bases fit TRBD2. Germline values: CDR1 DFQATT, CDR2 SNEGSKA (reference sequence). J lost 4 bases, V lost 6 bases, and 11 bases had no gene match. There are 15 residues in the CDR3. In DNA form, the CDR3 reads TGCAGTGCCACCAGGCGGGGGGACTTGTACAATGAGCAGTTCTTC. Amino acid sequence: CSATRRGDLYNEQFF.

The rearrangement links TRBV7-9 to TRBJ2-7, with 7 bases lining up with TRBD2. This CDR3 comprises 12 residues. Germline trimming cut 7 bases from V and 3 bases from J; bases unmatched to any gene: 3. Germline CDR1 and CDR2: SEHNR and FQNEAQ (reference sequence). The CDR3 here is CASTGGDYEQYF. Written as DNA, the CDR3 is TGTGCCAGCACGGGGGGAGACTACGAGCAGTACTTC.

The chain couples TRBV30 to TRBJ2-1; the match to TRBD2 covers 8 bases. This CDR3 contains 13 residues. Looked up from germline, CDR1 is GTSNPN and CDR2 is SVGIG (reference sequence). V shed 8 bases and J 5 bases; nucleotides not matched to a gene: 8. CDR3 protein: CALTGGGHNEQFF. The DNA of the CDR3 is TGTGCCCTCACGGGGGGGGGCCACAATGAGCAGTTCTTC.

The chain combines TRBV7-9 with TRBJ1-2; a weak D match, TRBD1 (5 bases). In germline, CDR1 is SEHNR, CDR2 FQNEAQ (reference sequence). The CDR3 runs 15 residues. The V and J ends lost 5 bases and 7 bases respectively, with 20 bases between them. CDR3 amino acids: CASSMGRKRMAGYTF. The CDR3 nucleotides are TGTGCCAGCAGCATGGGACGGAAGAGAATGGCTGGCTACACCTTC.

V gene TRBV3-1 combines with J gene TRBJ2-1, with 7 bases identical to TRBD1. V lost 2 bases to trimming and J lost 8 bases; unmatched junction nucleotides: 3. The CDR3 runs 13 residues. Germline loops: CDR1 LGHDT, CDR2 YNNKEL (reference sequence). Here the CDR3 reads CASSQSGGHEQFF. Written as DNA, the CDR3 is TGTGCCAGCAGCCAATCAGGGGGTCATGAGCAGTTCTTC.

The chain joins TRBV6-6 to TRBJ1-5; TRBD1 is a possible D gene (5 bases). CDR3 size: 16 residues. Germline values: CDR1 MNHNY, CDR2 SVGAGI (reference sequence). V was clipped by 6 bases and J by 2 bases, with 17 bases between them. CDR3 region: CASSPQGRVGNQPQHF. In DNA form, the CDR3 reads TGTGCCAGCAGCCCCCAGGGTAGGGTTGGCAATCAGCCCCAGCATTTT.

The chain combines TRBV10-3 with TRBJ1-1; no reliable D call. Germline V gene sequence: CDR1 ENHRY, CDR2 SYGVKD. With 8 bases removed from V and 0 bases from J, the gap between germline ends came to 13 bases. The CDR3 runs to 14 residues. Here the CDR3 DNA reads TGTGCCATCCTTGGCGGAGGCATGAACACTGAAGCTTTCTTT. Translating gives CAILGGGMNTEAFF.